This T cell receptor (beta chain) derives from a study of blood T cell repertoires in COVID-19. At the level of the study: Specimens from acute and convalescent COVID-19 originated in the United States, Italy and Spain. T cells, B-cell-depleted T cells, or PBMCs provided the cDNA or gDNA that served as material.

V was pared by 1 base and J by 0 bases, with 13 bases between. CDR3 size: 18 residues. CDR1 is SGHTA, CDR2 FQGNSA, per germline. Per the authors' pipeline: Reference gene primers were amplified, and this amplification served to estimate nucleated cell counts. Measured with immunoSEQ multiplex PCR; TCRdb has only the in-frame clones, and not every one. That table gives V, J and clone size, and the DNA gave D and trimming. This table holds around 94,000 clones, under 90% found once. The genes are TRBV7-2 and TRBJ2-6; TRBD2 might be the D (5 bases). Input material: peripheral blood. The sequence derives from a human donor in a cohort sampled during active COVID-19. In nucleotides, the CDR3 is TGTGCCAGCAGCTTAGTGTCAGGCGGACTCTCTGGGGCCAACGTCCTGACTTTC. As protein: CASSLVSGGLSGANVLTF. The full variable domain, rest sourced from reference TRBV7-2 and TRBJ2-6, is GAGVSQSPSNKVTEKGKDVELRCDPISGHTALYWYRQSLGQGLEFLIYFQGNSAPDKSGLPSDRFSAERTGGSVSTLTIQRTQQEDSAVYLCASSLVSGGLSGANVLTFGAGSRLTVL.